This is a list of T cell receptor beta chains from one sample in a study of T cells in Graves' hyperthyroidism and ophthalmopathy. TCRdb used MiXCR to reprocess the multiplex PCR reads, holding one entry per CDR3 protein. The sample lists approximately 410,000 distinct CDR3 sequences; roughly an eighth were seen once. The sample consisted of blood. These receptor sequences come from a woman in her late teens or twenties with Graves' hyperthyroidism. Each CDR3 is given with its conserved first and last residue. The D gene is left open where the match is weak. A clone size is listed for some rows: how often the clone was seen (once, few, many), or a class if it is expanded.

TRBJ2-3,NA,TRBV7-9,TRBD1,TGTGCCAGCAGCACCTACACAGGGGTTTTCCCAGATACGCAGTATTTT,CASSTYTGVFPDTQYF
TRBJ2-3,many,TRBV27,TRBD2,TGTGCCAGCAGTTTATTGGGACTAGCGGGAGAGGGCGCAGATACGCAGTATTTT,CASSLLGLAGEGADTQYF
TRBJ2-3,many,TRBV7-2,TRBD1,TGTGCCAGCAGCTTAAAGAGACCGGGACAGGGCACAGATACGCAGTATTTT,CASSLKRPGQGTDTQYF
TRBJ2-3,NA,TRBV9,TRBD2,TGTGCCAGCAGCCTGAGCGGGACCCCCACAGATACGCAGTATTTT,CASSLSGTPTDTQYF
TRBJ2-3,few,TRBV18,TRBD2,TGTGCCAGCTCCCCAACGACTAGCGGGACGATAGATACGCAGTATTTT,CASSPTTSGTIDTQYF
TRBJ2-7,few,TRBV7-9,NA,TGTGCCAGCAGCTCTTACAGATACGAGCAGTACTTC,CASSSYRYEQYF
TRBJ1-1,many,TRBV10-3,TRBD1,TGTGCCATCAAGGCAGGGGGCATGAACACTGAAGCTTTCTTT,CAIKAGGMNTEAFF
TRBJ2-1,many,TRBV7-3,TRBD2,TGTGCCAGCAGCGCCTTCACTAGCGGGAGGGATGAGCAGTTCTTC,CASSAFTSGRDEQFF
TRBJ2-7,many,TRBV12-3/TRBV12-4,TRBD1,TGTGCCAGCAGTCCCACCTCCGGGACAGGGGACGAGCAGTACTTC,CASSPTSGTGDEQYF
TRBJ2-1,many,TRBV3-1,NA,TGTGCCAGCAGCCAATTTTTGAGCGATGAGCAGTTCTTC,CASSQFLSDEQFF
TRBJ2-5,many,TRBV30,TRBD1,TGTGCCTGGAGAGAGGGGGCCGGCGAGACCCAGTACTTC,CAWREGAGETQYF
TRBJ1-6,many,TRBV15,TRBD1,TGTGCCACCAGCAGAGCCTCCGGGACAGGGGGTTCACCCCTCCACTTT,CATSRASGTGGSPLHF
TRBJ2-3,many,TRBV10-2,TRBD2,TGCGCCAGCAGGGGAGGGACTAGCGGGAGAACGGGCACAGATACGCAGTATTTT,CASRGGTSGRTGTDTQYF
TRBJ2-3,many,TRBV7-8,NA,TGTGCCAGCAGCTTATTCGGGTATGGACTCGACAGCACAGATACGCAGTATTTT,CASSLFGYGLDSTDTQYF
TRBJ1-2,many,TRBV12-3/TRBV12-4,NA,TGTGCCAGCAGTTTGAGTTCAGGGCACTATGGCTACACCTTC,CASSLSSGHYGYTF
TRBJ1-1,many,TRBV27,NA,TGTGCCAGCAGTTTACTTCCCAGGCAGAACACTGAAGCTTTCTTT,CASSLLPRQNTEAFF
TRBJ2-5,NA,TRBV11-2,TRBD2,TGCGCCAGCAGCCCATCGGAACTAGCGGGGCCGGGAGAGACCCAGTACTTC,CASSPSELAGPGETQYF
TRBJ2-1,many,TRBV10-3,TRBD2,TGTGCCATCAGTGAGTCACGGACTAGCGCGGTTGAGCAGTTCTTC,CAISESRTSAVEQFF
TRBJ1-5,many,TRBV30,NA,TGTGCCTGGAGTGTACGAGGTCAGCCCCAGCATTTT,CAWSVRGQPQHF
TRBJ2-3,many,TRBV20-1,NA,TGCAGTGCAACGGGGCAGGGGAGCACAGATACGCAGTATTTT,CSATGQGSTDTQYF
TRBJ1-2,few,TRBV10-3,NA,TGTGCCATCTCCAGGGGCGATAGGGGCTACACCTTC,CAISRGDRGYTF
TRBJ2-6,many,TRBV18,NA,TGTGCCAGCTCACCACCGGGAAGGACTGGGGCCAACGTCCTGACTTTC,CASSPPGRTGANVLTF
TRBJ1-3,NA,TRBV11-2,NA,TGTGCCAGCACCCCAGGGGCGTCTGGAAACACCATATATTTT,CASTPGASGNTIYF
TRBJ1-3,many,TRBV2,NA,TGTGCCAGCCGTCCCCGGGGGGCTGGAAACACCATATATTTT,CASRPRGAGNTIYF
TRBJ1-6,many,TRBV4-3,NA,TGCGCCAGCAGCCGAGCCGGTGGGGTTTCACCCCTCCACTTT,CASSRAGGVSPLHF
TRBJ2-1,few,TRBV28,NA,TGTGCCAGCAGTTGGCCGGGAATAGGGAATGAGCAGTTCTTC,CASSWPGIGNEQFF
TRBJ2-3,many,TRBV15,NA,TGTGCCACCAGCTGGGGGCCCCCTGGCACAGATACGCAGTATTTT,CATSWGPPGTDTQYF
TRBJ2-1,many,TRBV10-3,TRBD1,TGTGCCATCAGTGAGGGGCAGGGGGACTACAATGAGCAGTTCTTC,CAISEGQGDYNEQFF
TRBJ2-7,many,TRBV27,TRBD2,TGTGCCAGCAGTTTTGCTAGCGGATCCTACGAGCAGTACTTC,CASSFASGSYEQYF
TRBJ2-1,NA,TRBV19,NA,TGTGCCAGTAGTCTGGGGCGGACGAGGTGGAATGAGCAGTTCTTC,CASSLGRTRWNEQFF
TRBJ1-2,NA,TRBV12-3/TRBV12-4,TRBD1,TGTGCCAGCTCGGACAGGGGGGAGGTCGGCTATGGCTACACCTTC,CASSDRGEVGYGYTF
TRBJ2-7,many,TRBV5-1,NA,TGCGCCAGCAGTCATGACAGAATCTCCTACGAGCAGTACTTC,CASSHDRISYEQYF
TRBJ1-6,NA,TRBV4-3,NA,TGCGCCAGCAGCCAAGACAGACCCAAAAATAATTCACCCCTCCACTTT,CASSQDRPKNNSPLHF
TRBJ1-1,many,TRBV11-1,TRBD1,TGTGCCAGCAGCCTAAGACAGGGGAAAGCTTTCTTT,CASSLRQGKAFF
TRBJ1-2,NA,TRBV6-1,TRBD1,TGTGCCAGCAGTAAGGACCCGGGACAGGTATATGGCTACACCTTC,CASSKDPGQVYGYTF
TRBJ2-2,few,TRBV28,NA,TGTGCCAGCACCCAACGCACCGGGGAGCTGTTTTTT,CASTQRTGELFF